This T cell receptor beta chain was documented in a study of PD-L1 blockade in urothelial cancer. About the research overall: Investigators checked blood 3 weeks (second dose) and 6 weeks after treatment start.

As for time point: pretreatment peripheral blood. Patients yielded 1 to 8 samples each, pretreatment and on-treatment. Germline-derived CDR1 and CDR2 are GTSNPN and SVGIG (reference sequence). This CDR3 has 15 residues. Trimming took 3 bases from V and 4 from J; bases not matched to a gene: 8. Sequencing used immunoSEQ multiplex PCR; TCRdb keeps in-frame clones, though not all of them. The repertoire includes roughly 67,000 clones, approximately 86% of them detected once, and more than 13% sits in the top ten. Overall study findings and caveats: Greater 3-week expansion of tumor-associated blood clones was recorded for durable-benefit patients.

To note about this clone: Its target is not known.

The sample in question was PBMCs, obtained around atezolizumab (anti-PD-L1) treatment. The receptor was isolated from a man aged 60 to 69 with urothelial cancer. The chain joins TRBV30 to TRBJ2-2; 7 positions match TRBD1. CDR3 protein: CAWSYGTVGTGELFF. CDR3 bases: TGTGCCTGGAGCTACGGGACAGTCGGCACCGGGGAGCTGTTTTTT.